These 9 T cell receptor beta chains originate from one sample sequenced in a study of blood T cell repertoires in COVID-19. Using immunoSEQ multiplex PCR, the repertoire was profiled, and TCRdb retains in-frame clones only, with some absent. This table has roughly 40,000 clones, around 88% appearing once. Specimen: peripheral blood. These TCRs come from a human donor in a cohort sampled during active COVID-19.

This clone occurred a few times. The chain recombines TRBV6-5 with TRBJ2-7; 7 nucleotides line up with TRBD1. The CDR3 totals 15 residues. Germline lookup yields CDR1 MNHEY and CDR2 SVGAGI. V gave up 4 bases and J gave up 2 bases; unmatched junction bases: 8. The CDR3 DNA is TGTGCCAGCAGTTCCAGGGGGACAGCAACCTACGAGCAGTACTTC. Protein sequence: CASSSRGTATYEQYF.

This chain uses TRBV7-3 with TRBJ1-6; 8 nucleotides match TRBD1. This CDR3 region has 14 residues. V lost 5 bases and J lost 7; bases outside the gene matches: 4. Per germline, CDR1 SGHTA and CDR2 FQGTGA. The CDR3 nucleotides read TGTGCCAGCAGCGTGGGACAGGTGAATTCACCCCTCCACTTT. Protein sequence: CASSVGQVNSPLHF.

The chain employs TRBV3-1 (or the pseudogene TRBV3-2) and TRBJ1-3, with 10 bases aligning to TRBD1. This CDR3 has 16 amino acids. Trimming removed 4 bases from V and 4 bases from J; junction bases left unmatched: 7. Germline CDR1 is LGHDT and CDR2 is YNNKEL (reference sequence). The CDR3, as DNA: TGTGCCAGCAGCCCCCGACAGGGGGCTACGGGAAACACCATATATTTT. This gives the protein CASSPRQGATGNTIYF.

The genes are TRBV7-8 and TRBJ2-1, with a weak D call TRBD1 (6 bases). Trimming pared 4 bases from V and 16 bases from J, leaving 17 bases between. The CDR3 runs to 12 residues. Germline CDR1 reads SGHVS; CDR2 reads FQNEAQ. For the CDR3, the DNA is TGTGCCAGCAGCTATACCCGGGACAACTTTTTCTTC. It is translated as CASSYTRDNFFF.

CDR3 amino acids: CASSPGTGRHGYTF. The DNA of the CDR3 is TGTGCCAGCAGCCCCGGAACAGGGAGACATGGCTACACCTTC. The rearrangement uses TRBV6-5 and TRBJ1-2; a possible D gene is TRBD1 (6 bases). This CDR3 is 14 amino acids long. Trimming shortened V by 6 bases and J by 6 bases, and 17 bases separated the two germline ends. Germline V CDR1 and CDR2: MNHEY, SVGAGI.

This clone was picked up one time. The CDR3, as DNA: TGTGCCAGCAGCTTAGGCGTACGCTCTGGAAACACCATATATTTT. Amino acids: CASSLGVRSGNTIYF. The chain has TRBV7-9 and TRBJ1-3; D uncertain. CDR3 length: 15 residues. Trimming removed 1 base from V and 0 bases from J, with 7 bases in between. Looked up from germline, CDR1 is SEHNR and CDR2 is FQNEAQ (reference sequence).

This clone was found a few times. This chain connects TRBV2 to TRBJ1-5; 9 nucleotides match TRBD1. The CDR3 is made up of 16 amino acids. Unmatched junction bases numbered 10, after V lost 7 bases and J lost 3 bases. Germline V gene lookup returns CDR1 SNHLY and CDR2 FYNNEI. CDR3 sequence (DNA): TGTGCCAGCATGCCGGGACAGGGCGTACTCAATCAGCCCCAGCATTTT. Its protein is CASMPGQGVLNQPQHF.

This chain connects TRBV3-1 (or the pseudogene TRBV3-2) to TRBJ2-7, with TRBD1 matching 8 bases. The CDR3 sequence is 16 residues long. From germline, CDR1 is LGHDT and CDR2 YNNKEL (reference sequence). The V gene end was trimmed by 4 bases and the J gene end by 0 bases; junction bases not matched to a gene: 8. CDR3 DNA sequence: TGTGCCAGCAGCCCCTTGGCAGGGGGCTACTCCTACGAGCAGTACTTC. As protein: CASSPLAGGYSYEQYF.

This rearrangement joins TRBV4-1 to TRBJ1-1; D is unclear. V dropped 4 bases and J dropped 4 bases, with 10 bases sitting between them. CDR1 is MGHRA, CDR2 YSYEKL, per germline. The CDR3 is made up of 13 amino acids. In DNA, the CDR3 is TGCGCCAGCAGCCCTACTCGCGGCACTGAAGCTTTCTTT. Encoded protein: CASSPTRGTEAFF.